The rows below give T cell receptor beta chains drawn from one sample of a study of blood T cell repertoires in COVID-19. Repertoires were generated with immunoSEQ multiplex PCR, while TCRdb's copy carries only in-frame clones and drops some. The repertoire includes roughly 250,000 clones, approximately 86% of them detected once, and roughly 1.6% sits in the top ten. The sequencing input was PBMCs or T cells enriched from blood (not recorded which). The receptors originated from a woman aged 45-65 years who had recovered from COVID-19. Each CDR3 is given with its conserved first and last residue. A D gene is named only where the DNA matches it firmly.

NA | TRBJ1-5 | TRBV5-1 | CASSLSVNQPQHF
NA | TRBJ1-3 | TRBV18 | CASSPATTSGNTIYF
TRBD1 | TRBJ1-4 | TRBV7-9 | CASSRRTGGLEKLFF
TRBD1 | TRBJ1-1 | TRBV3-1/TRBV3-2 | CASSQAMDRGTEAFF
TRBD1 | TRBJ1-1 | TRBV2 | CASSTGGSIGSEAFF
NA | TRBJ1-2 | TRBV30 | CAWSRAGAKDYGYTF
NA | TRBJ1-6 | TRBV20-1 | CSASDSSYNSPLHF
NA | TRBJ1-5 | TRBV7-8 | CASTSTGLWQPQHF
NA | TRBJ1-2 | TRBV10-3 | CAISEDRAYGYTF
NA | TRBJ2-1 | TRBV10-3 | CATFAGSYNEQFF
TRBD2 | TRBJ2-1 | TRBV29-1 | CSSRTSGLGGEQFF
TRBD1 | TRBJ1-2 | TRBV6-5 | CASRGQGLGGYTF
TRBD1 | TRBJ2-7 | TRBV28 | CASSPRGTGGGYEQYF
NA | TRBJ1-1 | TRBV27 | CASSPDHWAPMNTEAFF
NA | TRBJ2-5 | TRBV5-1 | CASRMAPEETQYF
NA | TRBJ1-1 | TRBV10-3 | CAISETGRTEKNTEAFF
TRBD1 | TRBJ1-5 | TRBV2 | CASSAPDRGGQPQHF
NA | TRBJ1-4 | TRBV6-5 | CASSYSAGRAEKLFF
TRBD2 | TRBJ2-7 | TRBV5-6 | CASSLSGGSYEQYF
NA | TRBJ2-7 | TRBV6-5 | CASKEEQVEYEQYF
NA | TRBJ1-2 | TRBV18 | CASSSGDYGYTF
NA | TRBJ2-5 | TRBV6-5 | CALGRETQYF
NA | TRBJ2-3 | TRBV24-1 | CSSPEVSKRADTQYF
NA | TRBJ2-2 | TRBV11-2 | CASSPIRIQGTGELFF
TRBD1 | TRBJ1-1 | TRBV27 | CASRPDRENTEAFF
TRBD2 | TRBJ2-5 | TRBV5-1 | CASSDGVAGTPQETQYF
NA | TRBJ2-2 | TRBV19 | CASTPLLASGELFF
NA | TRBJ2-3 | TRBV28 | CASSYLGATDTQYF
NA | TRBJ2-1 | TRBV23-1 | CASSQSSLKQNNEQFF
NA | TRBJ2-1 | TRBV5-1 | CASTSGNNEQFF
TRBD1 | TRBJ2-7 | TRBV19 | CATMGTGLSEQYF
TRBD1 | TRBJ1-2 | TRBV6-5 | CASKPGQGESGYTF
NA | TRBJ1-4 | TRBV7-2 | CASTRGIWATNEKLFF
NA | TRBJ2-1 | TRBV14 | CASSQASAYNEQFF
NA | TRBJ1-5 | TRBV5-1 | CASSLTGGNQPQHF
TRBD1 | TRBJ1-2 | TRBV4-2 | CASSQPDRGGYGYTF
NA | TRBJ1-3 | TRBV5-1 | CASSSTIPGNTIYF
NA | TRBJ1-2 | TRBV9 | CASSGTQGGYGYTF
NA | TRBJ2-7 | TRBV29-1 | CSVVTVNEQYF
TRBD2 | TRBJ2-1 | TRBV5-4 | CASSLAASGYNEQFF
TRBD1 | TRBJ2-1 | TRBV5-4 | CASSTRTGSNEQFF
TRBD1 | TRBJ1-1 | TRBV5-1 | CASSEGQMNTEAFF
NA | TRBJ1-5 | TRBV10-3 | CAISEGAWGNQPQHF
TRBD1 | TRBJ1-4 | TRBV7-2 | CASSLRDRDGKLFF
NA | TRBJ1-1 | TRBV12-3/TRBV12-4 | CASSPTGYTEAFF
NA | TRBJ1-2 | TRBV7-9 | CASSLVGSGGYTF
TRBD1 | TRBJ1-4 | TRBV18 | CASSLTGGASTNEKLFF
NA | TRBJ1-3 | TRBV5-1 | CASSPGPGNTIYF
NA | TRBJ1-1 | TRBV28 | CASAGLGGVTEAFF
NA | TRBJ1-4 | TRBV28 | CATLGREKLFF
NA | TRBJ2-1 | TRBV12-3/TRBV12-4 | CASSFLDEQFF
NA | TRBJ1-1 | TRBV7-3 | CASSSREGAEAFF
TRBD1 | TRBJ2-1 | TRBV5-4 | CASSRQGSYNEQFF
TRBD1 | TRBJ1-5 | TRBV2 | CASSEYRQGSMGNQPQHF
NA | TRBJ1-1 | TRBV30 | CAWSRTFMNTEAFF
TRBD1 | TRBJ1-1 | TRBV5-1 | CASSSPGQGAGDTEAFF
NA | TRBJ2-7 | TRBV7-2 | CASSLLVGGFGEQYF
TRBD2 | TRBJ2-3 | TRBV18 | CASSTGLAGADTQYF